Reported below is one T cell receptor (beta chain). Its binding antigen is unknown. Base qualities are not provided; no much larger clone lies one nucleotide away. The sample originates from a study of identifying expanded T cells in peripheral blood (dated by TCRdb to between 2018 and 2021). Context from the whole study: Separate aliquots of the same genomic DNA pool were sequenced to produce technical replicates, and four replicates were compared in pairs. The study at large found these results: The authors expected biological variance in healthy repertoires might increase further over much longer intervals such as months to years. Across all healthy-donor time intervals, the beta-binomial model significantly cut both the number of clones called differentially abundant and the false-positive rate. In all healthy donors, the variance in clone template counts between samples taken 2 to 3 weeks apart rose significantly as total template count increased. Approximately 1.2 differentially abundant clones were flagged by the binomial model between technical replicates, whereas about 15 and 18 were flagged over roughly two weeks and four weeks, respectively.

The immunoSEQ Assay, which uses bias-controlled multiplex PCR amplification of genomic DNA, was used to profile TCRbeta CDR3 regions. The authors' pipeline ran thus. To quantify the absolute abundance of each unique TCRbeta CDR3 region, the sequences were collapsed and filtered. Differential abundance was assessed using a binomial (Fisher-equivalent) model and a beta-binomial model in which time-dependent variance fitted from healthy donors was added. Clones with fewer than 5 combined templates were excluded, and clones with Benjamini-Hochberg FDR below 0.01 were called differentially abundant. Beta-binomial variance was modeled as a function of total template count across the two samples using the form v = (b*log(k)+a)^2. TCRdb carries this immuneACCESS record with in-frame sequences only. Its versions omit some clonotypes, under half of them owing to an unresolved V gene in the studies checked, with the rest unexplained. V, J and clone size are taken as reported in that table, and D and trimming were inferred from the DNA itself. This sample comprises roughly 78,000 clones, roughly nine tenths of them detected only once. The ten largest make up more than 3% of the sample.

During the collection period, no infections or other immune events were recorded for the healthy donors. To calibrate time-dependent variance in a beta-binomial model of T-cell clone differential abundance, blood repertoires from healthy donors were used as a training cohort. The training cohort comprised about ten healthy donors, 3 female and 7 male. An age range of about 29 to 65 years, with an average of 43 years, was recorded for the donors. Whole blood from each healthy donor was obtained from a commercial supplier and was collected at three time points around two weeks apart. For immunosequencing, genomic DNA was extracted from whole blood that had not been sorted. The sequence derives from a person between 18 and 69 years old in good health. The source material was blood.

The CDR3 protein: CATASNKNTEAFF. The base sequence is TGTGCCACGGCGTCTAACAAGAACACTGAAGCTTTCTTT. The chain is made from TRBV18 and TRBJ1-1, with the D gene not clear enough to name. V and J lose 10 bases and 1 base, and a span of 13 bases separates them. The CDR3 contains 13 residues, cysteine and phenylalanine counted. Of the read, only the CDR3 DNA is kept; its 39 bases are in frame from base 1. CDR1 and CDR2 are drawn from the germline V gene: KGHSH, LQKENI.